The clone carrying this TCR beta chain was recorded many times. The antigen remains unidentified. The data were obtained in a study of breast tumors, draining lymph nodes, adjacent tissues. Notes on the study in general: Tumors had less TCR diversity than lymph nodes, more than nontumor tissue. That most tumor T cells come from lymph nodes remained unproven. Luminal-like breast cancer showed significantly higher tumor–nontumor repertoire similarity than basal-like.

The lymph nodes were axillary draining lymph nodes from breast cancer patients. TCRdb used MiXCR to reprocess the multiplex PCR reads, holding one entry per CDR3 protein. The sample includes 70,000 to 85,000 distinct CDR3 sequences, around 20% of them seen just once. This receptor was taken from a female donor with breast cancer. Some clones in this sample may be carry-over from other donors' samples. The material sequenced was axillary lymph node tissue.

The CDR3 nucleotides are TGTGCCAGTACGACTAGCGTGACTTACAATGAGCAGTTCTTC. Translating gives CASTTSVTYNEQFF. The genes are TRBV19 and TRBJ2-1, with TRBD2 identical over 8 bases. Germline trimming cut 7 bases from V and 4 bases from J; bases unmatched to any gene: 6. The CDR3 loop spans 14 amino acids. CDR1 and CDR2 (germline): LNHDA, SQIVND (reference sequence).